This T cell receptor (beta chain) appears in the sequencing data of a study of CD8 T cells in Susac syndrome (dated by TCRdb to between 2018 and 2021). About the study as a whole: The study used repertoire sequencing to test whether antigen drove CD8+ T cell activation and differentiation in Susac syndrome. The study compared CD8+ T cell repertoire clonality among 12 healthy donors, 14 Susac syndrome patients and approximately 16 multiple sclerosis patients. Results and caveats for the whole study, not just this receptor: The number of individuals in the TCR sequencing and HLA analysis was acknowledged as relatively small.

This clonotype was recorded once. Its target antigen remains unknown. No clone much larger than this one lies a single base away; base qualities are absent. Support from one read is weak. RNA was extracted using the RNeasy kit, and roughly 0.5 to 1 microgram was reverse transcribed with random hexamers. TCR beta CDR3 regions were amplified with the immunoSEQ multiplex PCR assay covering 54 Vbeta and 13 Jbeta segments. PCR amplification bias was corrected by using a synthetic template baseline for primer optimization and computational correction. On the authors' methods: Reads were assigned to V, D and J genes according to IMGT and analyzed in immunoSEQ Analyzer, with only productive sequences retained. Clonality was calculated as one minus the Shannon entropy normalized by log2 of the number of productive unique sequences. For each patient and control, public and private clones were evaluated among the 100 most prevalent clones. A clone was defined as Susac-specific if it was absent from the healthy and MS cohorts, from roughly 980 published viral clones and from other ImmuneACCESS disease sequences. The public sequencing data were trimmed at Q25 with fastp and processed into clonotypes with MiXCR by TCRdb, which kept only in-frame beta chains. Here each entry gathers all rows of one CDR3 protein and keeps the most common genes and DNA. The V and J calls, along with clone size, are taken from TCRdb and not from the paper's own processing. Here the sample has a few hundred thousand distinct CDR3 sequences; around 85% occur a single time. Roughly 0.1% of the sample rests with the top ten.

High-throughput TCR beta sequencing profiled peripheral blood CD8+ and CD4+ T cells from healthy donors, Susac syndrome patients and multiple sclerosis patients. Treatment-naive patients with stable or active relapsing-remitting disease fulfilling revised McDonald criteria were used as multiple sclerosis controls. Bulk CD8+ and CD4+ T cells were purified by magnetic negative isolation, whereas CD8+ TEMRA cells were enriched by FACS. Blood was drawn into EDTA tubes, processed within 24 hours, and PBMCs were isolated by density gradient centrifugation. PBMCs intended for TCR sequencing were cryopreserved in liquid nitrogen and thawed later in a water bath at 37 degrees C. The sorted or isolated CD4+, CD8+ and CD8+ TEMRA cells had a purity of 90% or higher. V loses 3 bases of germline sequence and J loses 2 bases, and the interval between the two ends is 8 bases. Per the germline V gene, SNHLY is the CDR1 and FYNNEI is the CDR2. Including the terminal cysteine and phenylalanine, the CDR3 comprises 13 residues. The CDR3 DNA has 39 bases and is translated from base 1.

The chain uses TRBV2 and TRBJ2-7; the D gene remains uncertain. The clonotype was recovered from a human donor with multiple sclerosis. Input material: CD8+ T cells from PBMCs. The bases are TGTGCCAGCAGTGACGACATCACCTACGAGCAGTACTTC. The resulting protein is CASSDDITYEQYF.